The present TCR beta chain was sequenced within a study of somatic mutations in cytotoxic T cells in rheumatoid arthritis. Study-wide background: Patient blood (approximately 27 ml EDTA) was taken immediately after diagnosis and before treatment. Study results and caveats: Rheumatoid arthritis patients showed slight TRBV07 underrepresentation, and this was not adjusted for multiple comparisons.

CDR1 and CDR2 from the germline V gene are SGHNT and YENEEA. Trimming cost V 4 bases and J 2 bases, with 15 bases left between them. The CDR3 covers 15 residues. Comments on this clone: Antigen: not known.

Clones were sequenced by immunoSEQ multiplex PCR, and TCRdb holds only the in-frame ones, with some missing. The sample shows approximately 11,000 clones, more than 65% of them seen only once. This clonotype was sampled from an adult with rheumatoid arthritis. The chain carries TRBV11-3 and TRBJ2-7; perhaps TRBD1 as D (6 bases). Sequenced input: CD8+ T cells sorted from blood. In DNA, the CDR3 is TGTGCCAGCAGCTCCAAGACAGGTCGTCCCTACGAGCAGTACTTC. Its translation: CASSSKTGRPYEQYF.